This entry describes one T cell receptor (beta chain). No antigen is known for it. The record originates from a study of shared clonotypes between healthy human individuals. Study conclusions and caveats: Represented diversity (both genetic and exposure-history) was limited by the small number of donors. A handful of donors showed sharing of around 5.3% of naive CD4 clonotypes. The study generally estimated greater richness for naive than memory subsets.

Assay used: immunoSEQ multiplex PCR; TCRdb lists only in-frame clones, some missing. The table has millions of clones, 80% to 95% seen once. This CDR3 comprises 14 residues. The ends were cut back, 8 bases at V and 6 bases at J, with 16 bases in the middle. Germline CDR1 reads MDHEN; CDR2 reads SYDVKM. CD45RA-negative memory and CD45RA+ naive subsets were split from the CD4+ cells. The V and J genes are TRBV28 and TRBJ2-2; D is perhaps TRBD2 (5 bases). The source of this sequence is a man aged 18 to 35 in good health. Some clones in this sample may be carry-over from other donors' samples. Input material: naive CD4+ T cells from PBMCs. As to subset: CD45RA+ positively selected. The CDR3 coding sequence is TGTGCCAGCCTTCGGACTTCTTCGGCCGGGGAGCTGTTTTTT. It codes for CASLRTSSAGELFF.